The sample holds one count of the clone carrying this T cell receptor beta chain. Its antigen is currently unknown. This specimen comes from a study of CD8 T cells in ankylosing spondylitis. Regarding the study as a whole: Several highly homologous variants made up a TCR beta motif, and this motif appeared characteristic of ankylosing spondylitis blood.

Germline V gives CDR1 SNHLY, CDR2 FYNNEI. V lost 6 bases to trimming and J lost 4 bases; unmatched junction nucleotides: 5. The CDR3 runs to 14 residues. TCRdb processed the 5' RACE reads anew with MiXCR; each CDR3 protein has one entry. The table includes around 330,000 distinct CDR3 sequences, approximately 10% detected once. The specimen was blood, either unsorted or a sorted T cell fraction (not recorded which). The J gene is TRBJ2-2, the V gene TRBV2, with 7 bases that match TRBD1. This TCR came from a female donor with ankylosing spondylitis or in good health (not recorded which). CDR3 residues: CASSRDSSTGELFF. The DNA for the CDR3 is TGTGCCAGCAGCAGGGACAGCTCCACCGGGGAGCTGTTTTTT.